This record covers a single T cell receptor beta chain. Its antigen remains unidentified. The record has no base qualities; no much larger clone is one base away. After removal of 1 base from V and 3 bases from J, the junction retains 9 bases not matched to a gene. There are 18 amino acids in the CDR3, from cysteine to phenylalanine inclusive. Only CDR3 DNA is held: 54 bases, read in frame from base 1. CDR1 and CDR2 (SGHVS, FQNEAQ) derive from the germline V gene. These data originate in a study of blood T cell repertoires in COVID-19 (dated by TCRdb to 2020 to 2022). Study-level background: The collaborator samples originated in the United States, Italy and Spain and spanned the acute and convalescent phases of COVID-19. The prospective study material was composed of cDNA or gDNA derived from T cells, B-cell-depleted T cells, or PBMCs. The dataset comprised deeply sampled blood TCRbeta repertoires from subjects exposed to, actively infected with, or recovered from COVID-19. A freely available public database, intended as a resource for researchers studying the immune response to SARS-CoV-2, is where the repertoires were released. Samples came from the ongoing ImmuneRACE study (first 160 participants) plus 1,254 subjects from 6 global collaborators. The sample metadata nearly always contained a de-identified subject ID, COVID-19 status, age in years and sex. Where HLA class I and class II types were available, the types were taken from metadata supplied by the sample provider, not from assay-based typing.

Collaborating institutions collected whole blood in K2EDTA tubes following their own protocols. For TCRbeta analysis, collaborator samples were shipped as frozen whole blood, as isolated PBMCs, or as DNA extracted from either sample type. General findings and caveats noted by the study authors: Clinical and demographic metadata were provided uncurated, with the amount varying by source and participant.

TCRbeta CDR3 regions were amplified from genomic DNA by means of the immunoSEQ Assay, a bias-controlled multiplex PCR. As for how the authors treated the data: The number of nucleated cells in each sample was estimated by amplification of reference gene primers within the assay. To quantify the absolute abundance of each unique TCRbeta CDR3 rearrangement, sequence reads were collapsed and filtered. For each sample, productive Simpson clonality was calculated as the square root of Simpson's diversity index across productive rearrangements. What TCRdb holds here is the immuneACCESS table cut down to in-frame rearrangements. Part of the clones is not present; checked against another copy, under half of the missing clones reflect an unresolved V gene, and the others are unexplained. The DNA was the basis for D and trimming; V, J and clone size are from that table. The sample records just over 150,000 clones, 80% of which are singletons. The ten largest clonotypes hold over 0.5% of the sample.

This TCR came from a man in his sixties with acute or convalescent COVID-19. Sequencing was done on a sample of peripheral blood. The V and J genes are TRBV7-8 and TRBJ2-3, with 11 bases matching TRBD2. The CDR3 protein is CASSLGLAGGSSTDTQYF. In nucleotide form, the sequence is TGTGCCAGCAGCTTAGGTCTAGCGGGGGGTTCTAGTACAGATACGCAGTATTTT.